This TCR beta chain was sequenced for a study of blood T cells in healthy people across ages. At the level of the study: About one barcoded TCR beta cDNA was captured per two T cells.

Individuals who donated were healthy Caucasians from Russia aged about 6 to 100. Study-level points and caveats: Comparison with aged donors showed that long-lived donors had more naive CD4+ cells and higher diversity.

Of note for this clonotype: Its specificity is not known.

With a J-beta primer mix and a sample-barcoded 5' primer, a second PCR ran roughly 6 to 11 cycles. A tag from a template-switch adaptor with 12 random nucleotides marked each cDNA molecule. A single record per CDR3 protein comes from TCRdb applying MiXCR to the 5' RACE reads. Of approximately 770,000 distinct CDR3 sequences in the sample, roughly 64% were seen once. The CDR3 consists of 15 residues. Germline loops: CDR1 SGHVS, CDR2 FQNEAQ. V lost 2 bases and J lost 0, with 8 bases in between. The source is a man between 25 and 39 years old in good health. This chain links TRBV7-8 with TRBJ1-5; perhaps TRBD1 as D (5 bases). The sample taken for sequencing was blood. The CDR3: CASSLFGGSNQPQHF. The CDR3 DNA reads TGTGCCAGCAGCTTATTTGGGGGTAGCAATCAGCCCCAGCATTTT. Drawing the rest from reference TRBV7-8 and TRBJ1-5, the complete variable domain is GAGVSQSPRYKVAKRGQDVALRCDPISGHVSLFWYQQALGQGPEFLTYFQNEAQLDKSGLPSDRFFAERPEGSVSTLKIQRTQQEDSAVYLCASSLFGGSNQPQHFGDGTRLSIL.